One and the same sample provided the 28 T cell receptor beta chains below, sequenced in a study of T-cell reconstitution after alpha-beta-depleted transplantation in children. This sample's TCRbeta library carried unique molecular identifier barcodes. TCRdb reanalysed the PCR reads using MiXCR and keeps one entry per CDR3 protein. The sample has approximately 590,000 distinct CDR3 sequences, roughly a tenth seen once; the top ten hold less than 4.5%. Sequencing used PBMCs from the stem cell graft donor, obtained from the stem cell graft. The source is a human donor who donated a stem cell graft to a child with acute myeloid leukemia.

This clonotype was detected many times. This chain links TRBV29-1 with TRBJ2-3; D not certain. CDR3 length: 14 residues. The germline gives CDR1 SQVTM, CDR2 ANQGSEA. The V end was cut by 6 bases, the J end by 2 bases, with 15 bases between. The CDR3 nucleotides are TGCAGCGTGGCCCCAAAGGAACTCACAGATACGCAGTATTTT. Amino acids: CSVAPKELTDTQYF.

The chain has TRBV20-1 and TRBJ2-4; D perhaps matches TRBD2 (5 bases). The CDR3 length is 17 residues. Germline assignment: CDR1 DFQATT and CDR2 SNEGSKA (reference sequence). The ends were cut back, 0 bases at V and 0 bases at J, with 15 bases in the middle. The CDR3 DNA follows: TGCAGTGCTAGAGATCCCGGGCGGGCGTCAGCCAAAAACATTCAGTACTTC. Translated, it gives CSARDPGRASAKNIQYF.

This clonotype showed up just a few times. CDR3: CASSGAGYGYTF. As DNA, the CDR3 is TGTGCCAGCAGCGGAGCAGGGTATGGCTACACCTTC. The chain couples TRBV5-4 to TRBJ1-2, with D possibly matching TRBD1 (5 bases). The CDR3 consists of 12 residues. CDR1 is SGHNT, CDR2 YYREEE, per germline (reference sequence). V was pared by 4 bases and J by 5 bases, with 9 bases between.

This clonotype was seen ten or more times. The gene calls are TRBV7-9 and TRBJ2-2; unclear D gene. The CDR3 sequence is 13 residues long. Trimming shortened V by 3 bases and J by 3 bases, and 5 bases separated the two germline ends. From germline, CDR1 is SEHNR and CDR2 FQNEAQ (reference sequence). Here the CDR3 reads CASSFLYTGELFF. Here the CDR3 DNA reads TGTGCCAGCAGCTTCCTATACACCGGGGAGCTGTTTTTT.

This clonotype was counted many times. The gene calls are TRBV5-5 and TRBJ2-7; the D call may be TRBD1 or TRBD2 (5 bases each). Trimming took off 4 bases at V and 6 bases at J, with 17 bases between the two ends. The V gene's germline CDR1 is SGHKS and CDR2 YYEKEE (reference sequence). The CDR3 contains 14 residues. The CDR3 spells CASSVGTDNSEQYF. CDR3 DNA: TGTGCCAGCAGCGTCGGGACCGATAACTCCGAGCAGTACTTC.

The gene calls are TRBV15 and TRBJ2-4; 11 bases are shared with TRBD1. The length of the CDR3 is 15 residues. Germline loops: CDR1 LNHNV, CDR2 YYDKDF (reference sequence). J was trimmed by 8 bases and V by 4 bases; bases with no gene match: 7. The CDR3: CATSKTGTGGYIQYF. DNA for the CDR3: TGTGCCACCAGCAAAACCGGGACAGGGGGGTACATTCAGTACTTC.

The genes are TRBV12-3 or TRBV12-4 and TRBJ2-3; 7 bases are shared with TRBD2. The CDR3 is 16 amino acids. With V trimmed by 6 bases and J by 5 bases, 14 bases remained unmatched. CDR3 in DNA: TGTGCCAGCAGCCTCCCCCGCGGGAGAATCGGAGATACGCAGTATTTT. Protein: CASSLPRGRIGDTQYF.

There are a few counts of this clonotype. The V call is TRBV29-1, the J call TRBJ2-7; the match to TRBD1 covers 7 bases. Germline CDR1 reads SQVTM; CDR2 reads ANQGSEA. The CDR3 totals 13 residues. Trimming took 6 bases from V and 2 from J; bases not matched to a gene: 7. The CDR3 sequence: CSVLRQGAYEQYF. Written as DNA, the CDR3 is TGCAGCGTATTGCGACAGGGAGCCTACGAGCAGTACTTC.

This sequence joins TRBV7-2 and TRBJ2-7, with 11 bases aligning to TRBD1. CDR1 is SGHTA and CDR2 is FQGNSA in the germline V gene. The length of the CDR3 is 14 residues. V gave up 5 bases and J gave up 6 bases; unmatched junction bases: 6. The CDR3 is CASSAGQGVTEQYF. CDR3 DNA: TGTGCCAGCAGCGCGGGACAGGGGGTCACCGAGCAGTACTTC.

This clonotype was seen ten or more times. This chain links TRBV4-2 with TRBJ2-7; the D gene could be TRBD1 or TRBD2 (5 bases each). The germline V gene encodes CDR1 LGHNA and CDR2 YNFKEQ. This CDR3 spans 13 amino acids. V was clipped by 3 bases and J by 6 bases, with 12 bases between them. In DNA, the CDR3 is TGTGCCAGCAGCCACGGGACCCCCGCCGAGCAGTACTTC. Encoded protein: CASSHGTPAEQYF.

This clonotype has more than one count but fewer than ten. CDR3 in DNA: TGCAGTGCTACCCCAGTGCTAGACCACATTCAGTACTTC. Protein product: CSATPVLDHIQYF. The chain joins TRBV20-1 to TRBJ2-4, with D unresolved. The germline V and J ends were trimmed by 4 bases and 8 bases, with 15 bases remaining between them. This CDR3 spans 13 amino acids. From germline, CDR1 is DFQATT and CDR2 SNEGSKA (reference sequence).

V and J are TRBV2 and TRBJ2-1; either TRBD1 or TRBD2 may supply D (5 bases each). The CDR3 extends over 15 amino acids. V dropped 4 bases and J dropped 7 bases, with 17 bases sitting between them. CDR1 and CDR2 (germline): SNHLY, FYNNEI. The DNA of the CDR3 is TGTGCCAGCAGTGGGCTACACCGGGGCTTGAATGAGCAGTTCTTC. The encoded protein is CASSGLHRGLNEQFF.

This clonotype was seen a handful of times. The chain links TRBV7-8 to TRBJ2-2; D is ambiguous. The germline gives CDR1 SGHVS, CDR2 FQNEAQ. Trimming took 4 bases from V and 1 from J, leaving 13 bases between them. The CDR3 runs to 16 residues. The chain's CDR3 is CASSSRTSGNTGELFF. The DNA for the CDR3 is TGTGCCAGCAGCTCCAGAACTTCCGGGAACACCGGGGAGCTGTTTTTT.

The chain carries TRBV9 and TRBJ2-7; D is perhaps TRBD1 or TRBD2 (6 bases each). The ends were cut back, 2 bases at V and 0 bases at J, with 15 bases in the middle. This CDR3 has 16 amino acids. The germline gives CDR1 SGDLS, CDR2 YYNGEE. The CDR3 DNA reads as TGTGCCAGCAGCGTCCGGGGGCCGATCCTCTCCTACGAGCAGTACTTC. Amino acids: CASSVRGPILSYEQYF.

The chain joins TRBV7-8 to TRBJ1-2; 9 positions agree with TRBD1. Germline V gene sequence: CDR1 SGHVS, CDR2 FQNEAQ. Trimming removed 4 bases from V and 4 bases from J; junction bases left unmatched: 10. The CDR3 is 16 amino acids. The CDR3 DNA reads TGTGCCAGCAGCTCGGGGGGACAGGGCGGGAGCTATGGCTACACCTTC. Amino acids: CASSSGGQGGSYGYTF.

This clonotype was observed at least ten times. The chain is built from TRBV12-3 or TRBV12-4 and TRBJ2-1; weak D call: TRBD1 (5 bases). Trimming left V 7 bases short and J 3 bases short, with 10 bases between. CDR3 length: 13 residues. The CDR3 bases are TGTGCCAGCACGCATGACAGCTACAATGAGCAGTTCTTC. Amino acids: CASTHDSYNEQFF.

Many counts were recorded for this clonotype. DNA for the CDR3: TGTGCCAGCAGCTTGAATCGGGGTCAAGAGACCCAGTACTTC. This codes for CASSLNRGQETQYF. The V and J genes are TRBV5-6 and TRBJ2-5; weak D call: TRBD2 (5 bases). Germline V lookup: CDR1 SGHDT, CDR2 YYEEEE. V was clipped by 1 base and J by 2 bases, with 9 bases between them. The CDR3 sequence is 14 residues long.

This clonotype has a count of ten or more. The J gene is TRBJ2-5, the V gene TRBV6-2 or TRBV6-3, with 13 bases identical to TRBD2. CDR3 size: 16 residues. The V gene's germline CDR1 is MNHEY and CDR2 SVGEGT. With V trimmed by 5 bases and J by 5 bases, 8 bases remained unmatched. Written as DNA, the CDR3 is TGTGCCAGCAGTCCCGGACTAGCGGGGGCAGGGGAGACCCAGTACTTC. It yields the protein CASSPGLAGAGETQYF.

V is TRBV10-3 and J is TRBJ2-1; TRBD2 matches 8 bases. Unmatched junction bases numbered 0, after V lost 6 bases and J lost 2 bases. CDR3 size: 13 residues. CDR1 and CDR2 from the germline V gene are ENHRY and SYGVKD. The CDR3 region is CAIRAGAYNEQFF. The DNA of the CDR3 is TGTGCCATCAGAGCGGGAGCCTACAATGAGCAGTTCTTC.

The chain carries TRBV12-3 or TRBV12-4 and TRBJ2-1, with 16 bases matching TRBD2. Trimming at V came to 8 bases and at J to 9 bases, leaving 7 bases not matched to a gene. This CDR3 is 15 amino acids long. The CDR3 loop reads CASGLGTSGRGEQFF. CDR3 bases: TGTGCCAGCGGCCTGGGGACTAGCGGGAGGGGTGAGCAGTTCTTC.

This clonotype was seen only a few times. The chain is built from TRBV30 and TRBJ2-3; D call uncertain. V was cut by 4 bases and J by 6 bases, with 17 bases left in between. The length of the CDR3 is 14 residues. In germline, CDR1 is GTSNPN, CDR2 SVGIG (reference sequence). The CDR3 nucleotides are TGTGCCTGGACTAGGCCGACGTCCCTGGATACGCAGTATTTT. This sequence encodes CAWTRPTSLDTQYF.

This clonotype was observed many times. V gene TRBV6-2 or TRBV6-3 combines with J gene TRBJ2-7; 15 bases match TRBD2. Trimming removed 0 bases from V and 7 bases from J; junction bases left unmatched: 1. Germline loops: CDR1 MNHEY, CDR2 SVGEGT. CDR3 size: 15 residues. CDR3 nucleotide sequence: TGTGCCAGCAGTTACTCGGGACTAGCGGGAGGAGAGCAGTACTTC. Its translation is CASSYSGLAGGEQYF.

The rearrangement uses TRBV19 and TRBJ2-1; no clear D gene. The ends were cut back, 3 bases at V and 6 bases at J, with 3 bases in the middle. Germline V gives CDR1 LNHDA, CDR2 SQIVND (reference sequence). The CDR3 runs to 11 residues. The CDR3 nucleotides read TGTGCCAGTAGTATGTTCAATGAGCAGTTCTTC. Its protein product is CASSMFNEQFF.

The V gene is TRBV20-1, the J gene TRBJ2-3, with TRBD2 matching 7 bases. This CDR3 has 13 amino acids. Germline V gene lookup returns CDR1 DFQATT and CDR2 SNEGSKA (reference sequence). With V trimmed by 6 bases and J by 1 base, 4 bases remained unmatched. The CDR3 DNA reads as TGCAGTGCCGTAGCGGGCCGCACAGATACGCAGTATTTT. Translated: CSAVAGRTDTQYF.

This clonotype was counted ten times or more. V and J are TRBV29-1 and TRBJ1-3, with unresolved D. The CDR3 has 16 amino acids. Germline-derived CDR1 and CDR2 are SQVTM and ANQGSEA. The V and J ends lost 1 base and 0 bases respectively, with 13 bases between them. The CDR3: CSVEVGSFSSGNTIYF. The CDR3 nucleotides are TGCAGCGTTGAAGTTGGGTCTTTTAGCTCTGGAAACACCATATATTTT.

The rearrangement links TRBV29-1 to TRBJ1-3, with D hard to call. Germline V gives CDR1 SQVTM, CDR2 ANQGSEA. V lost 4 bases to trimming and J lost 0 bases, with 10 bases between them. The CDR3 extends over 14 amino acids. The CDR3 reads CSVGSSFSGNTIYF. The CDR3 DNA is TGCAGCGTTGGCAGTAGTTTCTCTGGAAACACCATATATTTT.

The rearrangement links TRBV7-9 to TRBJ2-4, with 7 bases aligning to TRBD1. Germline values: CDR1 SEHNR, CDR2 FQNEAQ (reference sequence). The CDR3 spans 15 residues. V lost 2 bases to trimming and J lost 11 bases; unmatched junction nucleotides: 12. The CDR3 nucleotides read TGTGCCAGCAGCTTATGGGTCGGGACAGATTCCCTTCAGTACTTC. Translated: CASSLWVGTDSLQYF.

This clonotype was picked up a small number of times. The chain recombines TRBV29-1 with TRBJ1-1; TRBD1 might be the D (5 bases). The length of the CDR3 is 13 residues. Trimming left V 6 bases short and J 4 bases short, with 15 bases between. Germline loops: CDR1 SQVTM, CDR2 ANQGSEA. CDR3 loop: CSVVRGHTTEAFF. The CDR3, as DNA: TGCAGCGTGGTGAGGGGTCACACCACTGAAGCTTTCTTT.